The 11 T cell receptor beta chains below come from one sample, sequenced in a study of blood T cell repertoires in COVID-19. Method: immunoSEQ multiplex PCR; TCRdb's copy keeps in-frame clones and lacks some. The sample carries 49,000 or so clones, around 83% recorded once. Sequenced material: peripheral blood. The receptors stem from a man aged 60 to 75 with active COVID-19.

About this clone itself: At one of its ends the junction is not consistent with the germline gene, which may arise from a read error. CDR3 amino acids: CASSEAWGGPTYTQYF. The CDR3 nucleotides read TGTGCCAGCAGTGAAGCCTGGGGGGGGCCCACATATACGCAGTATTTT. This rearrangement joins TRBV6-1 to TRBJ2-3, with D possibly TRBD2 on 7 matching bases. CDR3 length equals 16 residues. The germline V gene encodes CDR1 MNHNS and CDR2 SASEGT.

This rearrangement joins TRBV10-3 to TRBJ2-1; TRBD2 aligns across 14 bases. From germline, CDR1 is ENHRY and CDR2 SYGVKD. The CDR3 loop spans 16 amino acids. The V and J ends lost 6 bases and 0 bases, in that order; junction bases with no gene match: 1. For the CDR3, the DNA is TGTGCCATCAGAGGGACTAGCGGGAGCTCCTACAATGAGCAGTTCTTC. Residues: CAIRGTSGSSYNEQFF.

The chain recombines TRBV19 with TRBJ2-1; D perhaps matches TRBD1 (6 bases). Trimming shortened V by 5 bases and J by 7 bases, and 15 bases separated the two germline ends. The CDR3 is 14 amino acids. Per the germline V gene, CDR1 is LNHDA and CDR2 is SQIVND (reference sequence). The CDR3 spells CASSGDQRGNEQFF. For the CDR3, the DNA is TGTGCCAGTAGTGGGGACCAAAGGGGGAATGAGCAGTTCTTC.

This sequence joins TRBV9 and TRBJ2-5, with 13 bases lining up with TRBD2. CDR1 is SGDLS and CDR2 is YYNGEE in the germline V gene. V shed 4 bases, J shed 2 bases, and the junction held 2 bases outside the gene matches. CDR3 length: 15 amino acids. The CDR3 DNA reads TGTGCCAGCAGCCCGGGACTAGCGGGGCAAGAGACCCAGTACTTC. Its protein is CASSPGLAGQETQYF.

The J gene is TRBJ1-1, the V gene TRBV3-1 (or the pseudogene TRBV3-2); D is possibly TRBD1 (5 bases). CDR1 and CDR2 from the germline V gene are LGHDT and YNNKEL (reference sequence). There are 12 residues in the CDR3. Trimming took off 6 bases at V and 8 bases at J, with 13 bases between the two ends. CDR3 in DNA: TGTGCCAGCAGAGATACAGGAACCGAAGCTTTCTTT. Its protein is CASRDTGTEAFF.

The V gene is TRBV4-3, the J gene TRBJ1-1; a possible D gene is TRBD1 (5 bases). The germline V gene encodes CDR1 LGHNA and CDR2 YSLEER. V gave up 0 bases and J gave up 5 bases, with 16 bases separating them. This CDR3 has 16 residues. The CDR3 is CASSQDRWVSGTEAFF. The CDR3 DNA reads TGCGCCAGCAGCCAAGATCGGTGGGTATCAGGGACTGAAGCTTTCTTT.

The chain joins TRBV19 to TRBJ2-1; TRBD2 is a possible D gene (6 bases). The CDR3 covers 16 residues. Looked up from germline, CDR1 is LNHDA and CDR2 is SQIVND (reference sequence). Trimming left V 1 base short and J 0 bases short, with 10 bases between. As DNA, the CDR3 is TGTGCCAGTAGTATAGTGAGGACTACCTCCTACAATGAGCAGTTCTTC. The encoded protein is CASSIVRTTSYNEQFF.

CDR3 residues: CSVAGTGTEAFF. The CDR3 coding sequence is TGCAGCGTCGCCGGGACAGGAACTGAAGCTTTCTTT. V gene TRBV29-1 combines with J gene TRBJ1-1; 8 positions match TRBD1. Germline V lookup: CDR1 SQVTM, CDR2 ANQGSEA. This CDR3 region has 12 residues. After removal of 6 bases from V and 5 bases from J, the junction contained 5 bases not matched to a gene.

This chain joins TRBV5-1 and TRBJ1-2; possibly TRBD1 for D (6 bases). The CDR3 consists of 12 residues. V lost 7 bases and J lost 8, with 15 bases in between. Germline-derived CDR1 and CDR2 are SGHRS and YFSETQ. CDR3 loop: CASGGAGDGYTF. The CDR3 coding sequence is TGCGCCAGCGGGGGGGCAGGGGACGGCTACACCTTC.

This sequence joins TRBV24-1 and TRBJ2-5, with 8 bases aligning to TRBD2. The CDR3 consists of 15 residues. CDR1 and CDR2 from the germline V gene are KGHDR and SFDVKD. Trimming removed 4 bases from V and 4 bases from J; junction bases left unmatched: 7. This chain's CDR3 is CATSDPGGAGETQYF. As DNA, the CDR3 is TGTGCCACCAGTGACCCGGGGGGGGCTGGAGAGACCCAGTACTTC.

This clone was detected only a few times. Other DNA sequences from this sample encode an identical CDR3 as well. This chain connects TRBV2 to TRBJ1-2, with a tentative D call TRBD1 (5 bases). V dropped 3 bases and J dropped 5 bases, with 7 bases sitting between them. This CDR3 is 12 amino acids long. Germline CDR1 is SNHLY and CDR2 is FYNNEI. The CDR3 sequence is CASSESGYGYTF. The CDR3 DNA sequence: TGTGCCAGCAGTGAGTCAGGGTATGGCTACACCTTC.